The 9 T cell receptor beta chains below were found in one sample sequenced in a study of CD8+ T cells in alopecia areata. It was cDNA, reverse transcribed from extracted RNA, that served as the sequencing template. Data came from immunoSEQ multiplex PCR; TCRdb stores just in-frame clones and leaves some out. The sample shows about 110,000 clones, roughly 60% of them seen only once. Sequencing input: CD8+ T cells sorted from blood. Source of these receptors: a human donor in good health.

The count of this clone is one. The chain links TRBV7-9 to TRBJ1-2, with D maybe TRBD1 (5 bases). The CDR3 length is 16 residues. Deletions cut 1 base from V and 8 bases from J, with 20 bases between. Germline V gene lookup returns CDR1 SEHNR and CDR2 FQNEAQ (reference sequence). The CDR3 loop is CASSLVGAAETWGYTF. In DNA form, the CDR3 reads TGTGCCAGCAGCTTAGTAGGGGCAGCGGAGACGTGGGGCTACACCTTC.

Worth noting for this clone: One end of the junction is discordant with germline, which a read error may explain. The rearrangement links TRBV4-3 to TRBJ2-7, with TRBD1 matching 9 bases. The CDR3 extends over 14 amino acids. Germline values: CDR1 LGHNA, CDR2 YSLEER. The CDR3 nucleotides read TGCGCCAGCAGCCCTGGGACAGGGCCCTACGAGCGGTACTTC. This encodes CASSPGTGPYERYF.

This chain joins TRBV19 and TRBJ1-5, with 7 positions matching TRBD1. The CDR3 sequence is 15 residues long. Germline assignment: CDR1 LNHDA and CDR2 SQIVND (reference sequence). J lost 4 bases, V lost 3 bases, and 6 bases had no gene match. The CDR3 protein is CASSIGAQGNQPQHF. CDR3 bases: TGTGCCAGTAGTATCGGGGCACAGGGGAATCAGCCCCAGCATTTT.

This chain connects TRBV29-1 to TRBJ2-5; D uncertain. V gave up 1 base and J gave up 4 bases, with 16 bases separating them. This CDR3 has 15 amino acids. Germline CDR1 SQVTM, CDR2 ANQGSEA. The DNA of the CDR3 is TGCAGCGTTGAAGGCGGCGCGCATGCCGGAGAGACCCAGTACTTC. Amino acid sequence: CSVEGGAHAGETQYF. Complete variable domain (other parts from reference TRBV29-1 and TRBJ2-5): SAVISQKPSRDICQRGTSLTIQCQVDSQVTMMFWYRQQPGQSLTLIATANQGSEATYESGFVIDKFPISRPNLTFSTLTVSNMSPEDSSIYLCSVEGGAHAGETQYFGPGTRLLVL.

The chain uses TRBV2 and TRBJ2-2; 7 bases align to TRBD1. The CDR3 is made up of 15 amino acids. Germline V gene lookup returns CDR1 SNHLY and CDR2 FYNNEI. The junction had 8 bases not matched to a gene; V was cut back by 0 bases and J by 10 bases. DNA of the CDR3: TGTGCCAGCAGTGAAGCGGGTAGCAGGGGGTCGGAGCTGTTTTTT. Encoded protein: CASSEAGSRGSELFF.

The chain combines TRBV30 with TRBJ2-3, with TRBD2 matching over 7 bases. Trimming removed 3 bases from V and 4 bases from J; junction bases left unmatched: 7. The germline V gene has CDR1 GTSNPN and CDR2 SVGIG (reference sequence). The length of the CDR3 is 14 residues. This chain's CDR3 is CAWSLGLVSDTQYF. CDR3 bases: TGTGCCTGGAGCCTCGGACTAGTCTCAGATACGCAGTATTTT.

This chain connects TRBV15 to TRBJ2-3; D uncertain. The CDR3 runs to 15 residues. V dropped 2 bases and J dropped 0 bases, with 9 bases sitting between them. Germline assignment: CDR1 LNHNV and CDR2 YYDKDF (reference sequence). The CDR3 DNA reads TGTGCCACCAGCAGAACAGCTGCTAGCACAGATACGCAGTATTTT. It specifies CATSRTAASTDTQYF.

V usage is TRBV7-9 and J usage is TRBJ2-1; 9 bases agree with TRBD1. CDR1 and CDR2 (germline): SEHNR, FQNEAQ (reference sequence). The CDR3 runs to 13 residues. Losses at the gene ends were 10 bases for V and 9 bases for J; bases not matched to a gene: 10. CDR3 amino acids: CATSRQGEGEQFF. Written as DNA, the CDR3 is TGTGCCACCTCTCGACAGGGGGAGGGTGAGCAGTTCTTC.

As DNA, the CDR3 is TGTGCCAGCTCATCTGAGGAACAGGTTAATCAGCCCCAGCATTTT. Its protein product is CASSSEEQVNQPQHF. The chain links TRBV18 to TRBJ1-5; D perhaps matches TRBD1 (5 bases). Germline V lookup: CDR1 KGHSH, CDR2 LQKENI. The CDR3 runs 15 residues. Trimming left V 5 bases short and J 4 bases short, with 15 bases between.